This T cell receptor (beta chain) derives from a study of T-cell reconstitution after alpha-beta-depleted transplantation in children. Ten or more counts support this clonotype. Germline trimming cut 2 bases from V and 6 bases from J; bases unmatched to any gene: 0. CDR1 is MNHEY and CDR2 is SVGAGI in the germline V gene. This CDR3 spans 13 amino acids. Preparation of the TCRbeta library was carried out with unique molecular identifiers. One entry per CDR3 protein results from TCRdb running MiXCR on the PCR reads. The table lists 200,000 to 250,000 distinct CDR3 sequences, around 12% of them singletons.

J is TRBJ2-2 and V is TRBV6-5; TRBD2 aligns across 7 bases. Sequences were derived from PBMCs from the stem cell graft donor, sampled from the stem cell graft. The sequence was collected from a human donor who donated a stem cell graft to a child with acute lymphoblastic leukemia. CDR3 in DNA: TGTGCCAGCAGTTACCGGGGGGCCGGGGAGCTGTTTTTT. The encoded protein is CASSYRGAGELFF.